The 18 T cell receptor beta chains below come from one sample, sequenced in a study of cytomegalovirus exposure and HLA in healthy donors. Researchers ran the PCR with 60 Vbeta and 13 Jbeta primers. The method was immunoSEQ multiplex PCR; TCRdb's version includes in-frame clones alone and lacks a portion of them. The sample lists fewer than 200,000 clones; around three quarters were seen once. Sequenced sample: PBMCs. Receptor source: a woman aged 40 to 55 in good health and CMV-seronegative.

The V call is TRBV5-1, the J call TRBJ2-5; TRBD2 aligns across 7 bases. CDR1 and CDR2 from the germline V gene are SGHRS and YFSETQ. The CDR3 spans 16 residues. J gave up 1 base and V 0 bases, and 6 bases lay outside the gene matches. The CDR3 sequence: CASSLDQRGLQETQYF. CDR3 in DNA: TGCGCCAGCAGCTTGGACCAGCGGGGACTCCAAGAGACCCAGTACTTC.

This rearrangement joins TRBV5-1 to TRBJ2-1; TRBD2 aligns across 14 bases. CDR3 length equals 17 residues. Germline CDR1 and CDR2: SGHRS and YFSETQ. Losses at the gene ends were 7 bases for V and 6 bases for J; bases not matched to a gene: 12. The CDR3 sequence is CASSGTSGSPSPNEQFF. CDR3 in DNA: TGCGCCAGCTCCGGGACTAGCGGGAGTCCGAGTCCCAATGAGCAGTTCTTC.

This clone has a single count. The rearrangement joins TRBV6-6 to TRBJ2-1; 7 bases map to TRBD2. Germline V gene data show CDR1 as MNHNY and CDR2 as SVGAGI (reference sequence). The CDR3 is 14 residues long. Trimming removed 5 bases from V and 7 bases from J; junction bases left unmatched: 8. DNA of the CDR3: TGTGCCAGCAGTCAGGGAGGGGTAGGAAATGAGCAGTTCTTC. This translates into CASSQGGVGNEQFF.

The J gene is TRBJ2-4, the V gene TRBV27, with a possible D match to TRBD2 (5 bases). The ends were cut back, 5 bases at V and 1 base at J, with 15 bases in the middle. Germline V gene data show CDR1 as MNHEY and CDR2 as SMNVEV (reference sequence). There are 16 residues in the CDR3. CDR3 nucleotides: TGTGCCAGCAGTACACAGCGGACCGTGGCCAAAAACATTCAGTACTTC. Amino acids: CASSTQRTVAKNIQYF.

The CDR3 DNA follows: TGCGCCAGCAGCGTACAGGGACCGTCTGGGGCCAACGTCCTGACTTTC. It encodes CASSVQGPSGANVLTF. The chain has TRBV5-1 and TRBJ2-6; possible D gene TRBD1, 6 bases. V was cut by 4 bases and J by 1 base, with 12 bases left in between. The CDR3 is made up of 16 amino acids. Germline CDR1 SGHRS, CDR2 YFSETQ.

The rearrangement links TRBV6-5 to TRBJ2-7; a possible D gene is TRBD1 (5 bases). Between the trimmed V and J ends, which lost 5 bases and 6 bases, there was a span of 11 bases. Germline CDR1 reads MNHEY; CDR2 reads SVGAGI. The CDR3 consists of 12 residues. Written as DNA, the CDR3 is TGTGCCAGCAGTGAAGGGGTCCCCGAGCAGTACTTC. Translating gives CASSEGVPEQYF.

This clone has a single count. The J gene is TRBJ2-1, the V gene TRBV5-6; TRBD2 might be the D (6 bases). This CDR3 has 15 residues. Trimming cost V 0 bases and J 4 bases, with 11 bases left between them. Germline V gene lookup returns CDR1 SGHDT and CDR2 YYEEEE. The CDR3, as DNA: TGTGCCAGCAGCTTGGCGGGACTTGTGTACAATGAGCAGTTCTTC. Translating it yields CASSLAGLVYNEQFF.

The chain employs TRBV4-2 and TRBJ1-2, with unresolved D. Trimming stripped 1 base from V and 1 base from J, with 10 bases between. CDR3 length: 15 amino acids. Germline CDR1 is LGHNA and CDR2 is YNFKEQ. The CDR3 loop reads CASSQGRGINYGYTF. CDR3 sequence (DNA): TGTGCCAGCAGCCAAGGTCGGGGAATTAACTATGGCTACACCTTC.

The V gene is TRBV2, the J gene TRBJ1-1, with D tentatively TRBD1 (6 bases). The CDR3 extends over 13 amino acids. Germline V CDR1 and CDR2: SNHLY, FYNNEI. The V end was cut by 6 bases, the J end by 0 bases, with 8 bases between. The CDR3 DNA is TGTGCCAGCAGGGACAGCATGAACACTGAAGCTTTCTTT. This sequence encodes CASRDSMNTEAFF.

The chain carries TRBV7-9 and TRBJ1-1; D uncertain. The V and J ends lost 5 bases and 8 bases respectively, with 12 bases between them. From germline, CDR1 is SEHNR and CDR2 FQNEAQ (reference sequence). This CDR3 spans 12 amino acids. The CDR3, as DNA: TGTGCCAGCAGCACCACTGCTCTCGAAGCTTTCTTT. Its protein product is CASSTTALEAFF.

This chain links TRBV5-1 with TRBJ2-7; 8 bases are a match to TRBD1. With 3 bases clipped from V and 2 bases from J, the junction kept 7 bases outside the gene matches. CDR3 size: 15 residues. CDR1 and CDR2 from the germline V gene are SGHRS and YFSETQ. The CDR3, as DNA: TGCGCCAGCAGCTGGGACAGGACAGGACCCTACGAGCAGTACTTC. Translation gives CASSWDRTGPYEQYF.

Regarding this clone: Other DNA variants within this sample encode the same CDR3. The V call is TRBV18, the J call TRBJ2-7; D gene uncertain. V was cut by 0 bases and J by 0 bases, with 3 bases left in between. Germline loops: CDR1 KGHSH, CDR2 LQKENI. This CDR3 comprises 13 residues. In nucleotides, the CDR3 is TGTGCCAGCTCACCACCCTCCTCCTACGAGCAGTACTTC. Translated: CASSPPSSYEQYF.

This clone was recorded once. The V and J genes are TRBV5-8 and TRBJ1-5, with a weak D call TRBD1 (6 bases). Germline V gene sequence: CDR1 SGHTS, CDR2 YDEGEE. The V and J ends lost 4 bases and 3 bases respectively, with 17 bases between them. CDR3 length: 16 residues. The CDR3 region is CASSPRTRGNNQPQHF. DNA of the CDR3: TGTGCCAGCAGCCCACGTACGAGGGGGAACAATCAGCCCCAGCATTTT.

DNA for the CDR3: TGTGCCAGCAGCTTGGCCCTTACACCCCACTATGGCTACACCTTC. Translated, it gives CASSLALTPHYGYTF. This chain connects TRBV5-6 to TRBJ1-2; no reliable D call. The CDR3 sequence is 15 residues long. The germline V gene encodes CDR1 SGHDT and CDR2 YYEEEE. Trimming removed 0 bases at V and 3 bases at J, with 12 bases between.

The chain combines TRBV10-1 with TRBJ2-1, with a possible D match to TRBD2 (5 bases). V shed 4 bases and J shed 3 bases, with 13 bases lying between them. The CDR3 extends over 15 amino acids. The V gene's germline CDR1 is WNHNN and CDR2 SYGVQD (reference sequence). CDR3 in amino acids: CASSVQRGGYNEQFF. The DNA for the CDR3 is TGCGCCAGCAGTGTACAGCGAGGAGGCTACAATGAGCAGTTCTTC.

The chain joins TRBV10-1 to TRBJ1-2; D ambiguous. CDR3 length: 13 residues. The germline V gene encodes CDR1 WNHNN and CDR2 SYGVQD (reference sequence). V lost 4 bases, J lost 2 bases, and 8 bases lay in between. CDR3 bases: TGCGCCAGCAGTGCCGGTCTAAACTATGGCTACACCTTC. Its translation: CASSAGLNYGYTF.

This clone came up a few times. For the CDR3, the DNA is TGTGCCAGCAGCCCGGACAGGGGTTACTACGAGCAGTACTTC. This sequence encodes CASSPDRGYYEQYF. The V call is TRBV6-1, the J call TRBJ2-7, with 9 nucleotides matching TRBD1. The germline gives CDR1 MNHNS, CDR2 SASEGT. After removal of 6 bases from V and 3 bases from J, the junction contained 6 bases not matched to a gene. CDR3 length: 14 amino acids.

V is TRBV5-1 and J is TRBJ2-5; 10 nucleotides agree with TRBD2. The CDR3 length is 15 residues. V gave up 0 bases and J gave up 4 bases; unmatched junction bases: 3. Germline V gives CDR1 SGHRS, CDR2 YFSETQ. CDR3 sequence reads: CASSLVASGGETQYF. The CDR3, as DNA: TGCGCCAGCAGCTTGGTAGCTAGCGGGGGAGAGACCCAGTACTTC.